These T cell receptor beta chains were read from a single sample in a study of T cell changes during pregnancy in multiple sclerosis. This table comes from immunoSEQ multiplex PCR, and its TCRdb copy is limited to in-frame clones, with some not included. The table shows under 110,000 clones, with about 90% occurring only once. Sequenced here: peripheral blood, sampled after pregnancy. The receptors derive from a female donor with multiple sclerosis, enrolled in a pregnancy study. The CDR3 runs from the conserved cysteine through the conserved F or W. D genes are given only for firm matches. Size values are once, few and many counts, or a class for expanded clones, and some rows have none.

J: TRBJ2-1; V: TRBV12-5; size: NA; D: NA; DNA: TGTGCTAGTGGCCAACAGGACAGCTACAATGAGCAGTTCTTC; CDR3: CASGQQDSYNEQFF
J: TRBJ2-7; V: TRBV18; size: NA; D: TRBD2; DNA: TGTGCCAGCTCCCCTAGTGGGGCGGGAGGCCTCTACGAGCAGTACTTC; CDR3: CASSPSGAGGLYEQYF
J: TRBJ2-3; V: TRBV6-1; size: NA; D: NA; DNA: TGTGCCAGCAGTGAAGCGCATGGGGCCGGAGGCACAGATACGCAGTATTTT; CDR3: CASSEAHGAGGTDTQYF
J: TRBJ2-1; V: TRBV9; size: NA; D: NA; DNA: TGTGCCAGCAGCGCCTCGGGGAGCTCCTACAATGAGCAGTTCTTC; CDR3: CASSASGSSYNEQFF
J: TRBJ1-2; V: TRBV15; size: NA; D: NA; DNA: TGTGCCACCAGCAGAGATCTTGGCGGACTCTATGGCTACACCTTC; CDR3: CATSRDLGGLYGYTF
J: TRBJ2-1; V: TRBV6-1; size: NA; D: TRBD1; DNA: TGTGCCAGCAGTGAGGGGACAGGGGGGTACAATGAGCAGTTCTTC; CDR3: CASSEGTGGYNEQFF
J: TRBJ2-3; V: TRBV5-5; size: NA; D: NA; DNA: TGTGCCAGCAGCTTGGGTGGCAGGAGGACAGATACGCAGTATTTT; CDR3: CASSLGGRRTDTQYF
J: TRBJ1-5; V: TRBV5-6; size: NA; D: NA; DNA: TGTGCCAGCAGCTCCCGGGCGGGGGCAACGAATCAGCCCCAGCATTTT; CDR3: CASSSRAGATNQPQHF
J: TRBJ2-1; V: TRBV18; size: NA; D: NA; DNA: TGTGCCAGCTCACCTCAGCCTGGGGGTAGCGGCTCCTACAATGAGCAGTTCTTC; CDR3: CASSPQPGGSGSYNEQFF
J: TRBJ2-1; V: TRBV2; size: NA; D: TRBD2; DNA: TGTGCCAGCAGTGCGACTAGCGGGAACAATGAGCAGTTCTTC; CDR3: CASSATSGNNEQFF
J: TRBJ1-2; V: TRBV5-6; size: NA; D: TRBD1; DNA: TGTGCCAGCAGCTCGATAGGACAGGGTCTTGGCTACACCTTC; CDR3: CASSSIGQGLGYTF
J: TRBJ2-5; V: TRBV6-1; size: NA; D: NA; DNA: TGTGCCAGCAGTGAAATGTCACAGGAGACCCAGTACTTC; CDR3: CASSEMSQETQYF
J: TRBJ2-1; V: TRBV5-4; size: once; D: NA; DNA: TGTGCCAGCAGCTTGTTGCGGGACTGGCCCAATGAGCAGTTCTTC; CDR3: CASSLLRDWPNEQFF
J: TRBJ1-4; V: TRBV11-2; size: NA; D: TRBD1; DNA: TGTGCCAGCAGGTCTTGGGGACAGGGTGAAAAACTGTTTTTT; CDR3: CASRSWGQGEKLFF
J: TRBJ2-2; V: TRBV7-8; size: NA; D: NA; DNA: TGTGCCAGCAGCCCCCGGACAGCCCTAGTAGTTAACACCGGGGAGCTGTTTTTT; CDR3: CASSPRTALVVNTGELFF
J: TRBJ2-1; V: TRBV19; size: NA; D: TRBD2; DNA: TGTGCCAGTAGTACGCATTTAGCGGGTGCCTCCTACAATGAGCAGTTCTTC; CDR3: CASSTHLAGASYNEQFF
J: TRBJ1-1; V: TRBV7-9; size: NA; D: NA; DNA: TGTGCCAGCAGCACAAGCGGTCTGTCCACTGAAGCTTTCTTT; CDR3: CASSTSGLSTEAFF
J: TRBJ1-3; V: TRBV30; size: NA; D: TRBD1; DNA: TGTGCCTGGAGGGGGCTCGACAGGGCGAACACCATATATTTT; CDR3: CAWRGLDRANTIYF
J: TRBJ1-3; V: TRBV7-9; size: NA; D: TRBD1; DNA: TGTGCCAGCAGTCCTGGACAGGGCGGAGCTGGAAACACCATATATTTT; CDR3: CASSPGQGGAGNTIYF
J: TRBJ1-2; V: TRBV9; size: NA; D: TRBD1; DNA: TGTGCCAGCAGCCCGGGACAGAGATATGGCTACACCTTC; CDR3: CASSPGQRYGYTF
J: TRBJ1-5; V: TRBV5-1; size: NA; D: NA; DNA: TGCGCCAGCAGCTTACCAGGGGGCAATCAGCCCCAGCATTTT; CDR3: CASSLPGGNQPQHF
J: TRBJ1-1; V: TRBV28; size: NA; D: NA; DNA: TGTGCCAGCAGTTTATTCCGGACAGTGAACACTGAAGCTTTCTTT; CDR3: CASSLFRTVNTEAFF
J: TRBJ1-5; V: TRBV2; size: NA; D: NA; DNA: TGTGCCAGCAGTGAAGCCGGGGGGGCAGGCAATCAGCCCCAGCATTTT; CDR3: CASSEAGGAGNQPQHF
J: TRBJ1-2; V: TRBV5-1; size: NA; D: NA; DNA: TGCGCCAGCAGCCCAGAGGGACACCATGGCTACACCTTC; CDR3: CASSPEGHHGYTF
J: TRBJ2-3; V: TRBV21-1; size: NA; D: NA; DNA: TGTGCCAGAGGTATCGGGGGGGGGCCGACAGATACGCAGTATTTT; CDR3: CARGIGGGPTDTQYF
J: TRBJ1-2; V: TRBV28; size: NA; D: NA; DNA: TGTGCCAGCAGTTACTATATGGCGGGCTACACCTTC; CDR3: CASSYYMAGYTF
J: TRBJ2-3; V: TRBV19; size: NA; D: NA; DNA: TGTGCCAGTAGGTCCCTAGCGGATACGCAGTATTTT; CDR3: CASRSLADTQYF
J: TRBJ2-7; V: TRBV7-2; size: NA; D: TRBD2; DNA: TGTGCCAGCAGCTTACGGGTGGCGGGAGGGCCCGAGCAGTACTTC; CDR3: CASSLRVAGGPEQYF
J: TRBJ2-5; V: TRBV9; size: NA; D: NA; DNA: TGTGCCAGCAGCGTAGATGGCAGGGAAGAGACCCAGTACTTC; CDR3: CASSVDGREETQYF
J: TRBJ2-7; V: TRBV19; size: NA; D: NA; DNA: TGTGCCAGTAGTATAGTGGGAGCACGGGCTGAGCAGTACTTC; CDR3: CASSIVGARAEQYF
J: TRBJ1-2; V: TRBV28; size: NA; D: TRBD1; DNA: TGTGCCAGCAGTTTATATTCTTCGGGACAGAGTAACTATGGCTACACCTTC; CDR3: CASSLYSSGQSNYGYTF
J: TRBJ2-1; V: TRBV10-3; size: NA; D: TRBD1; DNA: TGTGCCGCCCTTTCAGGGGGCGCGGACAATGAGCAGTTCTTC; CDR3: CAALSGGADNEQFF
J: TRBJ1-5; V: TRBV19; size: NA; D: TRBD1; DNA: TGTGCCAGTAGTATGTCGAGGGACAGGGGGCCTCAGCCCCAGCATTTT; CDR3: CASSMSRDRGPQPQHF
J: TRBJ2-1; V: TRBV15; size: NA; D: TRBD1; DNA: TGTGCCACCAGCCCCGTGGGCAGGGGGCCATACAATGAGCAGTTCTTC; CDR3: CATSPVGRGPYNEQFF
J: TRBJ1-1; V: TRBV11-2; size: NA; D: NA; DNA: TGTGCCAGCAGCTTAGCAGAGAACACTGAAGCTTTCTTT; CDR3: CASSLAENTEAFF
J: TRBJ2-1; V: TRBV7-9; size: NA; D: NA; DNA: TGTGCCAGCTCTGCGGGCCTCGTGGGCTACAATGAGCAGTTCTTC; CDR3: CASSAGLVGYNEQFF
J: TRBJ1-1; V: TRBV28; size: once; D: TRBD1; DNA: TGTGCCAGCAGTTACAGGGGATTTGAAGCTTTCTTT; CDR3: CASSYRGFEAFF
J: TRBJ2-4; V: TRBV12-1; size: NA; D: NA; DNA: TGTGCCAGCAGCTTTGCCCGTCCTAAATCCAAAAACATTCAGTACTTC; CDR3: CASSFARPKSKNIQYF
J: TRBJ1-5; V: TRBV7-2; size: NA; D: NA; DNA: TGTGCCAGCAGCTCACTATATCAGCCCCAGCATTTT; CDR3: CASSSLYQPQHF
J: TRBJ2-2; V: TRBV6-1; size: NA; D: NA; DNA: TGTGCCAGCAGTGCTTCTAGGGGGACACGGACCGGGGAGCTGTTTTTT; CDR3: CASSASRGTRTGELFF
J: TRBJ1-1; V: TRBV9; size: NA; D: NA; DNA: TGTGCCAGCAGCGTAGAATACAGGGCCGAGATGAACACTGAAGCTTTCTTT; CDR3: CASSVEYRAEMNTEAFF
J: TRBJ2-2; V: TRBV5-5; size: NA; D: TRBD2; DNA: TGTGCCAGCAGCACCACTAGCGGCTACACCGGGGAGCTGTTTTTT; CDR3: CASSTTSGYTGELFF
J: TRBJ2-7; V: TRBV19; size: NA; D: TRBD2; DNA: TGTGCCAGTAGTATGACTAGCGGGAAGGGTGAGCAGTACTTC; CDR3: CASSMTSGKGEQYF
J: TRBJ1-5; V: TRBV7-2; size: NA; D: NA; DNA: TGTGCCAGCAGCTTAGGGCCCTACAGGGCTAGCAATCAGCCCCAGCATTTT; CDR3: CASSLGPYRASNQPQHF
J: TRBJ1-1; V: TRBV19; size: NA; D: TRBD1; DNA: TGTGCCAGTAGTACCCAGGGACAGGGCACTGAAGCTTTCTTT; CDR3: CASSTQGQGTEAFF